The sequence of this T cell receptor beta chain was determined in a study of beta chain features in type 1 diabetes. General study points: Moderate but significant shortening of TCRB CDR3s was recorded in all four CD4+ subsets from Type 1 diabetes patients. A possible short-template PCR bias applies equally to patients and controls.

This clone was seen at least ten times. What it binds is unknown. The CDR3 spans 14 residues. J gave up 7 bases and V 6 bases, and 7 bases lay outside the gene matches. Germline V gene lookup returns CDR1 SEHNR and CDR2 FQNEAQ (reference sequence). Every isolated RNA sample was fully reverse transcribed, so sequencing captured expressed TCRB transcripts. Method: immunoSEQ multiplex PCR; TCRdb's copy keeps in-frame clones and lacks some. The repertoire has about 390,000 clones, roughly a tenth of them found once; the top ten carry roughly 0.6%. The sample comprised central memory CD4+ T cells from blood. The rearrangement uses TRBV7-9 and TRBJ1-4; 8 nucleotides align to TRBD1. The clonotype originates from a man between 25 and 39 years old with type 1 diabetes. The CDR3 DNA reads TGTGCCAGCAGTCCCGACAGGGGCGGTGAAAAACTGTTTTTT. Translated: CASSPDRGGEKLFF.